This T cell receptor (beta chain) stems from a study of blood T cells in healthy people across ages (dated by TCRdb to the mid-2010s). Study-wide context: In model experiments, roughly one uniquely barcoded TCR beta cDNA molecule per two T cells was captured by template switching. The study analyzed two additional independent replicas of 1 million unique cDNA reads from the same blood draw for two donors, one aged 18 to 29 and one aged 80 or older. Age-related changes in TCR beta repertoire diversity were measured in the study by deep sequencing normalized with unique cDNA molecular identifiers. Donors were grouped into four age groups: young (average roughly 17 years), middle-aged (less than 40), aged (around 60) and long-lived (around 80). To avoid experimental bias, donors of different ages were randomly spread across the sequencing lanes.

The library came from 5' RACE. Sequencer: Illumina HiSeq 2500. The second PCR ran for roughly 7 to 12 cycles and used a J-beta primer mix along with a sample-barcoded 5' primer. A unique molecular identifier was introduced onto each TCR beta cDNA molecule by a template-switch 5' adaptor carrying 12 random nucleotides. Each sample yielded at least 3 million CDR3-containing paired-end reads. First-strand cDNA was synthesized from all RNA with the Mint cDNA synthesis kit, primed by a TRBC-specific oligonucleotide. Following uracil-DNA glycosylase treatment, all cDNA underwent a first 18-cycle PCR with the universal primers M1SS and BC2_uni_R. The study's own analysis went as follows. Normalization of each sample was performed by random selection of 1 million high-quality reads, each carrying a distinct molecular identifier. Instead of being binned into consensus sequences, reads with shared molecular identifiers were discarded. CDR3 identification, clonotype clustering and error correction used MiTCR with a Q25 quality threshold and the strictest error-elimination algorithm. Lower-bound total TCR beta diversity was estimated with a nonparametric unseen species model using Euler transformation. Through fastp at Q25 and MiXCR, TCRdb rebuilt clones from the public reads, retaining in-frame beta chains. Each entry is one CDR3 protein sequence, shown with its most common DNA and genes. TCRdb's processing, not the authors', yielded these V and J calls. The sample table shows approximately 1.5 million distinct CDR3 sequences, and approximately 42% are seen once. Clones ranked in the top ten supply 4% of the sample.

Overall study results and their limits: Compared with the aged group, the long-lived group had more naive CD4+ T cells, fewer expanded clones and increased TCR diversity, a pattern suggesting age selection. Bulk unsorted PBMC profiling prevented conclusive comparison of naive and antigen-experienced compartments. Estimates of total diversity based on one million sequenced T cells were considered lower bounds and underestimates. Observed TCR beta diversity correlated strongly with the percentage of naive T cells measured by flow cytometry. Observed TCR beta diversity per million T cells fell roughly linearly with age, and a significant reduction was already apparent by age around 40. The CMV infection status of donors was not known, potentially confounding age-related changes in expanded clonotypes.

CDR1 is given as MNHNS and CDR2 as SASEGT, both from the germline V gene. The CDR3 starts with the cysteine, ends with the phenylalanine, and has 14 residues. The kept DNA is CDR3 alone, 42 bases in frame from the first base. For this clonotype: Its antigen has not been determined. It has no much larger one-base neighbor in the sample; base qualities were not kept.

The roughly 39 donors, aged about 6 to 100 years, were systemically healthy Caucasian individuals from Russia. Each donor gave about 9.7 milliliters of peripheral blood, drawn into EDTA-treated Vacutainer tubes. Ficoll-Paque density-gradient centrifugation was used to isolate PBMCs, with at least 7 million obtained per sample. Total RNA, at least 5.5 micrograms per sample, was extracted from PBMCs with Trizol reagent. The percentages of naive CD45RAhigh/CD27high T cells were determined by flow cytometry on a PBMC aliquot from every donor. The sequence was obtained from a woman under 30 in good health. The sample taken for sequencing was blood. Recombination connected TRBV6-1 to TRBJ2-4; 7 junctional bases match TRBD1. The DNA end favors TRBJ2-7, so the J call may be wrong. The nucleotides are TGTGCCAGCGACAGGGAATCAAGCTCCTACGAGCAGTACTTC. This translates into CASDRESSSYEQYF.